The 13 T cell receptor beta chains listed next were all sequenced from one sample in a study of blood T cell repertoires in COVID-19. The repertoire was sequenced with immunoSEQ multiplex PCR; TCRdb's copy has only in-frame clones and lacks some. The table lists about 92,000 clones, 85% of them singletons. The sequenced material came from peripheral blood. The receptors here all came from a man older than 75 with acute or convalescent COVID-19.

The J gene is TRBJ1-5, the V gene TRBV5-6, with 7 bases matching TRBD1. Germline CDR1 is SGHDT and CDR2 is YYEEEE. The J segment lost 1 base and the V segment lost 4 bases, leaving 8 bases of the junction unmatched. This CDR3 spans 16 amino acids. CDR3 DNA sequence: TGTGCCAGCAGCCTAGGGGGCGCGGGGAGCAATCAGCCCCAGCATTTT. Translating it yields CASSLGGAGSNQPQHF. Together with reference TRBV5-6 and TRBJ1-5, the CDR3 gives the full variable domain: DAGVTQSPTHLIKTRGQQVTLRCSPKSGHDTVSWYQQALGQGPQFIFQYYEEEERQRGNFPDRFSGHQFPNYSSELNVNALLLGDSALYLCASSLGGAGSNQPQHFGDGTRLSIL.

V gene TRBV5-1 combines with J gene TRBJ1-3; D possibly corresponds to TRBD1 (5 bases). Germline-derived CDR1 and CDR2 are SGHRS and YFSETQ. This CDR3 region has 18 residues. The V and J ends lost 0 bases and 3 bases respectively, with 19 bases between them. The CDR3 nucleotides read TGCGCCAGCAGCTTGGTGGCGTCTGTCGGGGGTATTGGAAACACCATATATTTT. This sequence encodes CASSLVASVGGIGNTIYF.

V gene TRBV25-1 combines with J gene TRBJ1-6, with TRBD1 matching over 8 bases. Trimming took 1 base from V and 8 from J; bases not matched to a gene: 7. CDR1 is MGHDK, CDR2 SYGVNS, per germline. CDR3 length: 16 amino acids. The CDR3 reads CASSEWTGNGDSPLHF. CDR3 DNA sequence: TGTGCCAGCAGTGAATGGACAGGGAATGGCGATTCACCCCTCCACTTT.

The chain combines TRBV19 with TRBJ1-1; possibly TRBD1 for D (5 bases). The CDR3 consists of 13 residues. In germline, CDR1 is LNHDA, CDR2 SQIVND (reference sequence). V shed 4 bases and J shed 6 bases, with 12 bases lying between them. The DNA for the CDR3 is TGTGCCAGTAGTACCAGGGCAAGCCCTGAAGCTTTCTTT. The encoded protein is CASSTRASPEAFF.

The V gene is TRBV13, the J gene TRBJ1-3; tentative D call: TRBD1 (6 bases). CDR3 length: 15 amino acids. The V end was cut by 4 bases, the J end by 4 bases, with 14 bases between. Germline V gene lookup returns CDR1 PRHDT and CDR2 FYEKMQ (reference sequence). CDR3 DNA: TGTGCCAGCAGCTCCAGTCCCGGGACAGGAAACACCATATATTTT. Translating gives CASSSSPGTGNTIYF.

The CDR3 DNA sequence: TGTGCCAGCAGCAAAGTGGGAGGCCTGAAGGGCTACACCTTC. Its translation: CASSKVGGLKGYTF. The gene calls are TRBV21-1 and TRBJ1-2. TRBV21-1 is given as a pseudogene. The CDR3 runs to 14 residues.

V usage is TRBV10-3 and J usage is TRBJ2-3; 12 positions agree with TRBD2. This CDR3 region has 13 residues. Looked up from germline, CDR1 is ENHRY and CDR2 is SYGVKD. V lost 9 bases and J lost 3; bases outside the gene matches: 1. CDR3 nucleotide sequence: TGTGCCATAGGGACTAGCGGGACAGATACGCAGTATTTT. This codes for CAIGTSGTDTQYF.

V usage is TRBV29-1 and J usage is TRBJ1-2; D not resolved. Germline V CDR1 and CDR2: SQVTM, ANQGSEA. V dropped 5 bases and J dropped 5 bases, with 15 bases sitting between them. This CDR3 has 13 residues. The CDR3 nucleotides read TGCAGCGTTTTTCTGGGCGGAGGGTATGGCTACACCTTC. Translated: CSVFLGGGYGYTF.

V usage is TRBV6-5 and J usage is TRBJ1-5; perhaps TRBD1 as D (6 bases). Germline CDR1 reads MNHEY; CDR2 reads SVGAGI. This CDR3 spans 13 amino acids. The CDR3 here is CAARQGTNQPQHF. The CDR3 nucleotides are TGTGCAGCACGGCAGGGGACAAATCAGCCCCAGCATTTT.

V usage is TRBV6-6 and J usage is TRBJ2-7; D is unresolved. V was pared by 8 bases and J by 6 bases, with 11 bases between. Germline values: CDR1 MNHNY, CDR2 SVGAGI (reference sequence). This CDR3 region has 11 residues. CDR3 DNA: TGTGCCAGCGGTACGGGTTCCGAGCAGTACTTC. This translates into CASGTGSEQYF.

V is TRBV6-2 or TRBV6-3 and J is TRBJ2-7; 10 bases match TRBD2. Looked up from germline, CDR1 is MNHEY and CDR2 is SVGEGT. Losses at the gene ends were 4 bases for V and 0 bases for J; bases not matched to a gene: 6. The CDR3 is made up of 16 amino acids. The CDR3 nucleotides read TGTGCCAGCAGTTTAGATTCTAGCGGGAGCTCCTACGAGCAGTACTTC. Amino acids: CASSLDSSGSSYEQYF.

This chain joins TRBV24-1 and TRBJ2-1; the match to TRBD2 covers 13 bases. V lost 2 bases, J lost 9 bases, and 9 bases stayed unmatched. Germline-derived CDR1 and CDR2 are KGHDR and SFDVKD. The CDR3 is made up of 17 amino acids. The CDR3 region is CATSDSGLAGILSEQFF. The CDR3 DNA sequence: TGTGCCACCAGTGATTCGGGACTAGCGGGGATATTGAGTGAGCAGTTCTTC.

V is TRBV7-2 and J is TRBJ2-6; 9 bases map to TRBD1. V gave up 7 bases and J gave up 2 bases; unmatched junction bases: 6. The CDR3 has 16 amino acids. The germline V gene encodes CDR1 SGHTA and CDR2 FQGNSA. Here the CDR3 reads CASTDRGFPGANVLTF. The CDR3 DNA sequence: TGTGCCAGCACAGACAGGGGGTTTCCTGGGGCCAACGTCCTGACTTTC.